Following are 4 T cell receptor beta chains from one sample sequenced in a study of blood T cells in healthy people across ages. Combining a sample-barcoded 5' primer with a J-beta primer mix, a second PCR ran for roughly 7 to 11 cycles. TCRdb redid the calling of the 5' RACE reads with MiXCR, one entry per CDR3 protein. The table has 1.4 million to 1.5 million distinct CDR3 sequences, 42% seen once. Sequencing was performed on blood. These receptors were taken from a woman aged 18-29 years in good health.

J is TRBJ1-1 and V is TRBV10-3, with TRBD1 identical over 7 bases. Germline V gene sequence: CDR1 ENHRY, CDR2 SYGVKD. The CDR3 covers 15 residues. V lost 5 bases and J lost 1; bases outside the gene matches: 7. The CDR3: CAISPHQGGNTEAFF. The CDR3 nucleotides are TGTGCCATCAGTCCCCATCAGGGGGGGAACACTGAAGCTTTCTTT.

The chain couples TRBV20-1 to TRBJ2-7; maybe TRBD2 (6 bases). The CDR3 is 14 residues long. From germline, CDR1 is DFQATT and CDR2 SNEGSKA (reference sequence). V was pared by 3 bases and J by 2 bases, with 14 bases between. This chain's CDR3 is CSASGGLPAYEQYF. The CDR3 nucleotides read TGCAGTGCTAGCGGGGGACTCCCAGCCTACGAGCAGTACTTC.

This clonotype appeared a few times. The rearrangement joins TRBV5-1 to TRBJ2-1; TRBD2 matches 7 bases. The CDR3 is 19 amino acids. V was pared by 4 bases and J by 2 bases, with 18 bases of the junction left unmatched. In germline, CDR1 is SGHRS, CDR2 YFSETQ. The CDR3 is CASSPRTPPRLATYNEQFF. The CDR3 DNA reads TGCGCCAGCAGCCCCCGGACACCTCCGAGACTAGCTACCTACAATGAGCAGTTCTTC. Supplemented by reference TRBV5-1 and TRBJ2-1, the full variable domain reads KAGVTQTPRYLIKTRGQQVTLSCSPISGHRSVSWYQQTPGQGLQFLFEYFSETQRNKGNFPGRFSGRQFSNSRSEMNVSTLELGDSALYLCASSPRTPPRLATYNEQFFGPGTRLTVL.

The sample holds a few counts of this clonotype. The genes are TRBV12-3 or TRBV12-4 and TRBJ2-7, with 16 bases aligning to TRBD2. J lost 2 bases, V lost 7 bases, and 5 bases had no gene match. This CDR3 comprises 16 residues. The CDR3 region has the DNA TGTGCCAGCACCCCCGGGACTAGCGGGGGGGCCTACGAGCAGTACTTC. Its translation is CASTPGTSGGAYEQYF.